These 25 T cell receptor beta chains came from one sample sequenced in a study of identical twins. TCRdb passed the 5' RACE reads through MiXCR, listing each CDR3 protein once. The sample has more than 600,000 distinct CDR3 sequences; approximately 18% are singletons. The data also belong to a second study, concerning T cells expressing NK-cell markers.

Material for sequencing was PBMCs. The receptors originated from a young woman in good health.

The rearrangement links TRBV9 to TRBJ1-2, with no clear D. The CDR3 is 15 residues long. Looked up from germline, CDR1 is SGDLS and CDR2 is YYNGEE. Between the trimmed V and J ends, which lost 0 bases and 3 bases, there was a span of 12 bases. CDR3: CASSVEPGFHYGYTF. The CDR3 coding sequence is TGTGCCAGCAGCGTAGAGCCGGGATTTCACTATGGCTACACCTTC.

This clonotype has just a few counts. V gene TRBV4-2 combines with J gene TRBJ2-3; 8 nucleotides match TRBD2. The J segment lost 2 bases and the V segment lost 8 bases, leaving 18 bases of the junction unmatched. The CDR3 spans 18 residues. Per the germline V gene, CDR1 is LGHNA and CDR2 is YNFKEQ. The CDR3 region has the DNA TGTGCCAGCGTCGGTTTTAAGAGCGGGGGTCAATCCACAGATACGCAGTATTTT. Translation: CASVGFKSGGQSTDTQYF.

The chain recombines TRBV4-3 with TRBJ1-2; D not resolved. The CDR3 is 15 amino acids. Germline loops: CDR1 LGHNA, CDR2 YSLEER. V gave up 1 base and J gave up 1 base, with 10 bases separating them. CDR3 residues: CASSQVVAFNYGYTF. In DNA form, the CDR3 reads TGCGCCAGCAGCCAAGTTGTGGCATTTAACTATGGCTACACCTTC.

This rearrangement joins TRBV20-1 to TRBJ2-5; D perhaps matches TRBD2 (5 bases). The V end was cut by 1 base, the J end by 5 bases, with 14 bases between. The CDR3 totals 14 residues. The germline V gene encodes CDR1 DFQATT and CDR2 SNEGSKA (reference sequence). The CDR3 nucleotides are TGCAGTGCTAGAGTCCGGGGTGTTATCGAGACCCAGTACTTC. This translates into CSARVRGVIETQYF.

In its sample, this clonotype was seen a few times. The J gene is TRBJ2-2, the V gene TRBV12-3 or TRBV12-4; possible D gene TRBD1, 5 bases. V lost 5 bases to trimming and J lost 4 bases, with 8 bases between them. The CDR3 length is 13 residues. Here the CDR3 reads CASSKGATGELFF. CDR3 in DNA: TGTGCCAGCAGTAAAGGGGCCACCGGGGAGCTGTTTTTT.

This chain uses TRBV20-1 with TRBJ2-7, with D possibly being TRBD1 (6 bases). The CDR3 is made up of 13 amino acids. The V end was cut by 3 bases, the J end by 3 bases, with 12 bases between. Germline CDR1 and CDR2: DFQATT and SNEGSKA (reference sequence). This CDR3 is CSASYRADYEQYF. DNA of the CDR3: TGCAGTGCTAGCTACAGGGCGGACTACGAGCAGTACTTC.

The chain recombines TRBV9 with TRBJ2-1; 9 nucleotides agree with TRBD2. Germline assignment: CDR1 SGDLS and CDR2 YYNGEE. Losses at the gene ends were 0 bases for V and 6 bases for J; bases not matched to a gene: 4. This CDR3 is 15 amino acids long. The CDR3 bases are TGTGCCAGCAGCGTAGCTGGCGGGAGGGCCAATGAGCAGTTCTTC. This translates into CASSVAGGRANEQFF.

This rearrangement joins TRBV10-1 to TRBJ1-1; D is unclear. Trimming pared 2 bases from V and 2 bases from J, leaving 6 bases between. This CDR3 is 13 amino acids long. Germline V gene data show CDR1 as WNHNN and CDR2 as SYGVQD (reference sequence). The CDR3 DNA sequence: TGCGCCAGCAGTGAGGGGATTAACACTGAAGCTTTCTTT. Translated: CASSEGINTEAFF.

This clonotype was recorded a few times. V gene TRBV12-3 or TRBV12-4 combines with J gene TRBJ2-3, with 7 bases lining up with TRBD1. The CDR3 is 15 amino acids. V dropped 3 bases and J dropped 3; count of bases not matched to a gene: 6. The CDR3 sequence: CASSFSDRRTDTQYF. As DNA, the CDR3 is TGTGCCAGCAGTTTTTCGGACAGGAGGACAGATACGCAGTATTTT.

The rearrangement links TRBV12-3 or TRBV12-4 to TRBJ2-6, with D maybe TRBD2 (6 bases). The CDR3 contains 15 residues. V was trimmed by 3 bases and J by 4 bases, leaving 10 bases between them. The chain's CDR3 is CASSLEGRGANVLTF. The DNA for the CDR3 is TGTGCCAGCAGTTTGGAGGGGAGAGGGGCCAACGTCCTGACTTTC.

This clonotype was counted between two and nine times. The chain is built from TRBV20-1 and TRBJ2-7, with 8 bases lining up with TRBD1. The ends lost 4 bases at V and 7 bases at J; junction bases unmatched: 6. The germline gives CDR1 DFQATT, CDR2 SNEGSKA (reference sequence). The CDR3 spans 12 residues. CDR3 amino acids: CSAIRTGREQYF. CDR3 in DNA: TGCAGTGCTATACGGACAGGGAGAGAGCAGTACTTC.

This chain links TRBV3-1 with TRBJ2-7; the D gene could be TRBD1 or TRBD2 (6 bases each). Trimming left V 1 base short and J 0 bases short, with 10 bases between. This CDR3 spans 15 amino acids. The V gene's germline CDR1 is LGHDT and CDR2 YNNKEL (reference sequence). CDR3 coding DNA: TGTGCCAGCAGCCAAGCCCCGGGGGCCTCCTACGAGCAGTACTTC. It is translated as CASSQAPGASYEQYF.

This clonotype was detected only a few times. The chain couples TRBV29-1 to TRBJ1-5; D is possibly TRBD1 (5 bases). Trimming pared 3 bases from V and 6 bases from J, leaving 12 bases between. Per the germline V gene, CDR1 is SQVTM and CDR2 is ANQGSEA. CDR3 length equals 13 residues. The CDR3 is CSVDSGLGQPQHF. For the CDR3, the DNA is TGCAGCGTTGATTCGGGGCTAGGTCAGCCCCAGCATTTT.

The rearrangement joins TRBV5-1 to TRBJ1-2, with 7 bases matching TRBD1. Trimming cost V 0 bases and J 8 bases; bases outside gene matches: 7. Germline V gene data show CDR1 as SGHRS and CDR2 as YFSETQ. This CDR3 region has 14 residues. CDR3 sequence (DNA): TGCGCCAGCAGCTTGGGACAGGGAGGAGTAGGCTACACCTTC. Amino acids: CASSLGQGGVGYTF.

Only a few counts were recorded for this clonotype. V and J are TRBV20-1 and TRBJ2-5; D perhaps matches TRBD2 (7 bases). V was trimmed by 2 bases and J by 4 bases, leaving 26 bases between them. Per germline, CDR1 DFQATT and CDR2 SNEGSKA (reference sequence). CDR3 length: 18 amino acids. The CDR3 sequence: CSARREWGGLLDLETQYF. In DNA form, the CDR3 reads TGCAGTGCTAGAAGAGAGTGGGGGGGGCTTCTGGATTTAGAGACCCAGTACTTC.

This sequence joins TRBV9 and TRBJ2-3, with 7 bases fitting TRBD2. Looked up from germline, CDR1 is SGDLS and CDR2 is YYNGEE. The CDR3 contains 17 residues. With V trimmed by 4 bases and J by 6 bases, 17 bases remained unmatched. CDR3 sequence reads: CASSMGSVAGALDTQYF. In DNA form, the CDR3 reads TGTGCCAGCAGCATGGGGTCAGTCGCGGGAGCTTTGGATACGCAGTATTTT.

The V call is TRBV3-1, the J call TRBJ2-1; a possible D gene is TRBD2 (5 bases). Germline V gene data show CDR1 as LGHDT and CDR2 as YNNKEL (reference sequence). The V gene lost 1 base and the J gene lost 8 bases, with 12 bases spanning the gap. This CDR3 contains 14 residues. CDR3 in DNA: TGTGCCAGCAGCCAAGGGACTGTCGGGGATGAGCAGTTCTTC. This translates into CASSQGTVGDEQFF.

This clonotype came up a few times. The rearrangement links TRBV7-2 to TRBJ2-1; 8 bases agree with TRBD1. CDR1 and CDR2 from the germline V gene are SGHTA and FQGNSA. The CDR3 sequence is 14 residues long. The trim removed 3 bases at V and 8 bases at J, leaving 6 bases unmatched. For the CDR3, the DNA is TGTGCCAGCAGCTTCGACAGGGGCAGGGATGAGCAGTTCTTC. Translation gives CASSFDRGRDEQFF.

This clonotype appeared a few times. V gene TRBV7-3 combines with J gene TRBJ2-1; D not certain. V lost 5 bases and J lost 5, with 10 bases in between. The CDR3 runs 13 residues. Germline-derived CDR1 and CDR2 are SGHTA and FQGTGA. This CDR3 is CASSRAVNNEQFF. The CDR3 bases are TGTGCCAGCAGCCGGGCCGTCAACAATGAGCAGTTCTTC.

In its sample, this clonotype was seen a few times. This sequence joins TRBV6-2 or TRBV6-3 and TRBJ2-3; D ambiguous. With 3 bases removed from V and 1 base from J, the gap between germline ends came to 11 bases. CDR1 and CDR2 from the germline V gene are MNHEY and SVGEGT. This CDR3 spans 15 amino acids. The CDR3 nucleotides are TGTGCCAGCAGTTATATGGCGATCGGCACAGATACGCAGTATTTT. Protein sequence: CASSYMAIGTDTQYF.

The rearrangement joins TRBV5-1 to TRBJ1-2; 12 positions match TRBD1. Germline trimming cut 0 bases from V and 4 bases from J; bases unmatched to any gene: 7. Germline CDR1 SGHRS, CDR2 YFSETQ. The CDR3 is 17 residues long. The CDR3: CASSLAGTGGAGYGYTF. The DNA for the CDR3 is TGCGCCAGCAGCTTGGCCGGGACAGGGGGCGCCGGCTATGGCTACACCTTC.

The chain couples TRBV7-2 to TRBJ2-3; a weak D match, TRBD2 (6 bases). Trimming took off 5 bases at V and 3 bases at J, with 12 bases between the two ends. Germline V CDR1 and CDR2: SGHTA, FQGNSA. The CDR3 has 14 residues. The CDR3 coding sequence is TGTGCCAGCAGCCGGGACTTTGGAACAGATACGCAGTATTTT. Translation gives CASSRDFGTDTQYF.

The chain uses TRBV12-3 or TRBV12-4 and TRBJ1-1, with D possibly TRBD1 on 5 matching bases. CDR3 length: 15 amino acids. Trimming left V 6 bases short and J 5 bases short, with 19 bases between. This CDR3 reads CASSDTGTGGTEAFF. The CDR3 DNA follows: TGTGCCAGCAGCGACACCGGGACGGGGGGGACTGAAGCTTTCTTT.

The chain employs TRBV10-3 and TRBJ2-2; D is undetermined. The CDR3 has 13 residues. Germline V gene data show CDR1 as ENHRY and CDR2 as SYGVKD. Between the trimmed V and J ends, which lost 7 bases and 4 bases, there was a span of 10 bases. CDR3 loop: CAITWGSTGELFF. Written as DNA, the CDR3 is TGTGCCATCACTTGGGGAAGCACCGGGGAGCTGTTTTTT.

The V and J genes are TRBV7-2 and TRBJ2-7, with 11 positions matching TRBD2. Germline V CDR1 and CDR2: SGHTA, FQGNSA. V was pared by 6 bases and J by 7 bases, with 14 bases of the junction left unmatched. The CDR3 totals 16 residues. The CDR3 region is CASSLYTSGSRQEQYF. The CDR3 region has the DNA TGTGCCAGCAGTTTATATACTAGCGGGAGTCGGCAGGAGCAGTACTTC.